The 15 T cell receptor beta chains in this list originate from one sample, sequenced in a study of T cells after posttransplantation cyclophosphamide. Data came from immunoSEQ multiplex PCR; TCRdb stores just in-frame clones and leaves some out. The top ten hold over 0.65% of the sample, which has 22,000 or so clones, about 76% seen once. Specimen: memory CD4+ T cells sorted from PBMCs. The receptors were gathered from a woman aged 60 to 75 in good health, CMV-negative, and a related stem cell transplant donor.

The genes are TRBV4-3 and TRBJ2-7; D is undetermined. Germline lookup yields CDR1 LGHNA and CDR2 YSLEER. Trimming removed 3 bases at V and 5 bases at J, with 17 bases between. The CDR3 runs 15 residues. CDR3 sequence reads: CASSQNHLPLHEQYF. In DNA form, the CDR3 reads TGCGCCAGCAGCCAGAACCATTTACCCCTACACGAGCAGTACTTC.

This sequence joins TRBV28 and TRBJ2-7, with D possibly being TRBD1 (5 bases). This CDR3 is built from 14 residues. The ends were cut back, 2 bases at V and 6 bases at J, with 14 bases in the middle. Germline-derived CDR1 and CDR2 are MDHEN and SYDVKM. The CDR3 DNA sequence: TGTGCCAGCAGTTTAGGGCAGGGCATTCGCGAGCAGTACTTC. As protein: CASSLGQGIREQYF. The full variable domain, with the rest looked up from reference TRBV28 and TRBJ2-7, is DVKVTQSSRYLVKRTGEKVFLECVQDMDHENMFWYRQDPGLGLRLIYFSYDVKMKEKGDIPEGYSVSREKKERFSLILESASTNQTSMYLCASSLGQGIREQYFGPGTRLTVT.

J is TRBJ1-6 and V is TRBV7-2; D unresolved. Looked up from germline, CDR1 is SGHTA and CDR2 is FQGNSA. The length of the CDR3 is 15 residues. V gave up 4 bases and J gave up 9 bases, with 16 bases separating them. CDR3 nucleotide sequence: TGTGCCAGCAGCTCCGAATCTGTGGTAGCTTCACCCCTCCACTTT. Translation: CASSSESVVASPLHF.

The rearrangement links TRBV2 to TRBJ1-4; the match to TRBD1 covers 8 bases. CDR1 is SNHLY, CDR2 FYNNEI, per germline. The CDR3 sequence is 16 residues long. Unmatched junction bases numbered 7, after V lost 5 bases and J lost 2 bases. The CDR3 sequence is CASSLRQGMTNEKLFF. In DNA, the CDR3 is TGTGCCAGCAGTCTAAGACAGGGGATGACTAATGAAAAACTGTTTTTT.

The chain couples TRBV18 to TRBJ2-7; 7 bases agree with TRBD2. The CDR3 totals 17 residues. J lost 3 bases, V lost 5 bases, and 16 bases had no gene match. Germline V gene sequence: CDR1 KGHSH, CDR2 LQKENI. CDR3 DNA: TGTGCCAGCTCAGAGAGGACTAGGTCATTAGGACACTACGAGCAGTACTTC. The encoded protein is CASSERTRSLGHYEQYF.

DNA for the CDR3: TGTGCCAGCAGTTACTCCGTTCGCCAGGGGAATGGCTACACCTTC. This encodes CASSYSVRQGNGYTF. The chain combines TRBV6-6 with TRBJ1-2; tentatively, D is TRBD1 (6 bases). V was shortened by 0 bases and J by 6 bases, with 14 bases between the two germline ends. Germline V gene lookup returns CDR1 MNHNY and CDR2 SVGAGI (reference sequence). The CDR3 has 15 residues.

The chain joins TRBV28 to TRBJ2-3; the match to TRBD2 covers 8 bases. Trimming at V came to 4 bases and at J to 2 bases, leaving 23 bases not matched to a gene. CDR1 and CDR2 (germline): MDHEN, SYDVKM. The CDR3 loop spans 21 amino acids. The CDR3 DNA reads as TGTGCCAGCAGTTCCCCTCGGGGGGTAATGTTAGCGGGGATAGCCACAGATACGCAGTATTTT. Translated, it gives CASSSPRGVMLAGIATDTQYF.

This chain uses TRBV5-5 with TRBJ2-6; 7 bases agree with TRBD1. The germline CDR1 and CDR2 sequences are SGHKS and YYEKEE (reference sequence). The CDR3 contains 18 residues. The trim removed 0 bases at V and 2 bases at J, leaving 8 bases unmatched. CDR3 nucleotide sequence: TGTGCCAGCAGCTTGGGACAGGGAATCCTTACTGGGGCCAACGTCCTGACTTTC. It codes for CASSLGQGILTGANVLTF.

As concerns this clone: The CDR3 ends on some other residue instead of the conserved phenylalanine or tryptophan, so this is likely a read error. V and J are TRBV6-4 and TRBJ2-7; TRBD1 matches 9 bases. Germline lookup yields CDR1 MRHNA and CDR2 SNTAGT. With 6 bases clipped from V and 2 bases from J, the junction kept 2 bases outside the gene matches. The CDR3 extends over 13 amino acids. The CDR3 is CASRYRGPYEQYL. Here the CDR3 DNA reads TGTGCCAGCAGGTACAGGGGGCCCTACGAGCAGTACCTC.

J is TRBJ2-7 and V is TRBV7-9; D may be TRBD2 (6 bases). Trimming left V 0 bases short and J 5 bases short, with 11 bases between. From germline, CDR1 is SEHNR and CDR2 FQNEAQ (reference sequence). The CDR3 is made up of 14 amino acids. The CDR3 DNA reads TGTGCCAGCAGCTTAGCGGGAGCGGGTAACGAGCAGTACTTC. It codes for CASSLAGAGNEQYF.

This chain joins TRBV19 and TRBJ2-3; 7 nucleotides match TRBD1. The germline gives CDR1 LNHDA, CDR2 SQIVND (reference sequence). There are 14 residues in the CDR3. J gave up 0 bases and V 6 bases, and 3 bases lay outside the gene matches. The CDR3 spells CASSGTVSTDTQYF. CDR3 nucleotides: TGTGCCAGTAGCGGGACAGTAAGCACAGATACGCAGTATTTT.

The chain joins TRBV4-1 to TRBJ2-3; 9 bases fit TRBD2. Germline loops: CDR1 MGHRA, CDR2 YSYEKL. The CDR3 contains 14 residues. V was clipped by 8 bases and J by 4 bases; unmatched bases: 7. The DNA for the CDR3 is TGCGCCAGCGTCGCGGGGGGGAAACCAGATACGCAGTATTTT. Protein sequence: CASVAGGKPDTQYF.

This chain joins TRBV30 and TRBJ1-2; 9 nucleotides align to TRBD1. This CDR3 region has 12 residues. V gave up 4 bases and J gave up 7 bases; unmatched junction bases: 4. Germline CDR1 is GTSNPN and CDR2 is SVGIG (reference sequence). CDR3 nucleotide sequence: TGTGCCTGGACACAGGGGGCTGGTGGCTACACCTTC. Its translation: CAWTQGAGGYTF.

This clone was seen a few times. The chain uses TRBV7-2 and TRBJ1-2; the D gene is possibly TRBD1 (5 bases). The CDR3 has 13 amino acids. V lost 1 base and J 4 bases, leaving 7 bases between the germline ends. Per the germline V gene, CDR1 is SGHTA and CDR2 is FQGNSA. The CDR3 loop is CASSLDRIYGYTF. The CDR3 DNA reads TGTGCCAGCAGCTTAGACAGGATCTATGGCTACACCTTC.

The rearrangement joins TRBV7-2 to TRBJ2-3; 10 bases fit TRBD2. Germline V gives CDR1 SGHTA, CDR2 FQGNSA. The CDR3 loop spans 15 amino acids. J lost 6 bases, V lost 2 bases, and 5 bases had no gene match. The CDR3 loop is CASSLSGRDWDTQYF. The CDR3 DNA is TGTGCCAGCAGCTTAAGCGGGAGGGATTGGGATACGCAGTATTTT.